This TCR beta chain appears in the sequencing data of a study of PD-1 blockade in classical Hodgkin lymphoma. This CDR3 comprises 13 residues. Germline CDR1 SGHRS, CDR2 YFSETQ. The V and J ends lost 1 base and 5 bases, in that order; junction bases with no gene match: 2. Sequencing was performed with immunoSEQ multiplex PCR; in TCRdb, only in-frame clones are kept and a portion is missing. There are more than 25,000 clones in the sample; 70% to 85% occur only once, and around 4.2% lies in the top ten. Every patient was affected by relapse after autologous stem cell transplantation, while exposure to brentuximab vedotin was not uniform.

The receptor comes from a human donor with classical Hodgkin lymphoma. Source: peripheral blood mononuclear cells (PBMCs), taken before the second cycle of nivolumab. V gene TRBV5-1 combines with J gene TRBJ1-1, with TRBD1 matching 7 bases. The CDR3 loop is CASSLTGVTEAFF. As DNA, the CDR3 is TGCGCCAGCAGCTTGACAGGGGTAACTGAAGCTTTCTTT.